These 5 T cell receptor beta chains originate from one sample sequenced in a study of a mutant IDH1 vaccine in newly diagnosed glioma (dated by TCRdb to about 2021). Libraries were built with the immunoSEQ multiplex PCR assay. Here the immuneACCESS table is served through TCRdb, limited to in-frame sequences with V and J called. Missing clones are a known gap in these copies; in checked studies unresolved V genes cover under half, and the rest lacks a known reason. The sample table holds some 80,000 clones, of which 75% to 90% were seen once. The ten largest clones take up roughly 0.81% of the sample. The time point label for this specimen denotes: week 23, last vaccination. A 20-mer mutant IDH1 peptide at 300 micrograms in Montanide made up each vaccine dose, which was injected subcutaneously together with topical imiquimod. No cognate antigen is known for these TCRs. The sample here was PBMCs, taken from a glioma patient whose treatment included an IDH1 peptide vaccine. These receptors came from a woman in her 50s with glioma.

In nucleotides, the CDR3 is TGTGCCAGCAGGGACCGGGACAGGCTCAACACCGGGGAGCTGTTTTTT. Translating gives CASRDRDRLNTGELFF. The chain recombines TRBV2 with TRBJ2-2; 8 bases align to TRBD1. After removal of 6 bases from V and 2 bases from J, the junction contained 8 bases not matched to a gene. Germline V gives CDR1 SNHLY, CDR2 FYNNEI. This CDR3 spans 16 amino acids.

A single count supports this clone. The chain employs TRBV19 and TRBJ1-1; tentatively, D is TRBD1 (6 bases). CDR1 and CDR2 from the germline V gene are LNHDA and SQIVND (reference sequence). V gave up 4 bases and J gave up 0 bases, with 12 bases separating them. The CDR3 is 15 amino acids. The CDR3 protein is CASSTVDSVNTEAFF. The CDR3 DNA sequence: TGTGCCAGTAGTACCGTGGACAGCGTGAACACTGAAGCTTTCTTT. The full variable domain, completed using reference TRBV19 and TRBJ1-1, is DGGITQSPKYLFRKEGQNVTLSCEQNLNHDAMYWYRQDPGQGLRLIYYSQIVNDFQKGDIAEGYSVSREKKESFPLTVTSAQKNPTAFYLCASSTVDSVNTEAFFGQGTRLTVV.

The chain carries TRBV19 and TRBJ2-1; D uncertain. This CDR3 is built from 14 residues. Trimming stripped 3 bases from V and 7 bases from J, with 13 bases between. The germline V gene encodes CDR1 LNHDA and CDR2 SQIVND (reference sequence). The CDR3 DNA is TGTGCCAGTAGTATTTATGGCCATGGTAATGAGCAGTTCTTC. Amino acid sequence: CASSIYGHGNEQFF. The full variable domain, with the rest looked up from reference TRBV19 and TRBJ2-1, is DGGITQSPKYLFRKEGQNVTLSCEQNLNHDAMYWYRQDPGQGLRLIYYSQIVNDFQKGDIAEGYSVSREKKESFPLTVTSAQKNPTAFYLCASSIYGHGNEQFFGPGTRLTVL.

J is TRBJ2-7 and V is TRBV5-4, with 10 bases lining up with TRBD2. The CDR3 runs to 16 residues. The V and J ends lost 1 base and 2 bases, in that order; junction bases with no gene match: 6. Germline V gene lookup returns CDR1 SGHNT and CDR2 YYREEE (reference sequence). The CDR3 loop reads CASSLNAAGGTYEQYF. The CDR3 coding sequence is TGTGCCAGCAGCTTGAACGCAGCGGGAGGGACCTACGAGCAGTACTTC. The complete variable domain, with remaining parts taken from reference TRBV5-4 and TRBJ2-7, reads ETGVTQSPTHLIKTRGQQVTLRCSSQSGHNTVSWYQQALGQGPQFIFQYYREEENGRGNFPPRFSGLQFPNYSSELNVNALELDDSALYLCASSLNAAGGTYEQYFGPGTRLTVT.

This rearrangement joins TRBV10-1 to TRBJ2-3, with D unclear. Germline loops: CDR1 WNHNN, CDR2 SYGVQD (reference sequence). Trimming removed 1 base at V and 0 bases at J, with 5 bases between. This CDR3 region has 14 residues. Here the CDR3 reads CASSEYRSTDTQYF. Written as DNA, the CDR3 is TGCGCCAGCAGTGAGTACCGAAGCACAGATACGCAGTATTTT.